These T cell receptor beta chains were read from a single sample in a study of vaccination and CD4 T cells after COVID-19. TCRdb re-analysed the PCR reads in MiXCR, keeping a single row per CDR3 protein. The sample lists over 8,000 distinct CDR3 sequences; approximately 59% were seen once. Antigen specificity for these receptors is unknown. Sequenced input: CD4+ T cells from blood, cultured in vitro. The receptors were sampled from a human donor who had recovered from COVID-19. The CDR3 runs from the conserved cysteine through the conserved F or W. D genes are given only for firm matches. Some rows have no size entry. The others give once, few or many, or a class for an expanded clone.

j_call clone_size d_call v_call cdr3_nt cdr3_aa
TRBJ2-3 - - TRBV11-2 TGTGCCAGCAGCCCCCTCACGGGTGCGGCGCAGTATTTT CASSPLTGAAQYF
TRBJ2-3 - - TRBV29-1 TGCAGCGTTGGTGTCGGGGATACGCAGTATTTT CSVGVGDTQYF
TRBJ1-2 - - TRBV7-9 TGTGCCAGCAGCCGCCCAGACCCTAACTATGGCTACACCTTC CASSRPDPNYGYTF
TRBJ2-3 - - TRBV2 TGTGCCAGCAGTGAAATCAGGACAGATACGCAGTATTTT CASSEIRTDTQYF
TRBJ1-5 few - TRBV20-1 TGCAGTGCTTGGGGGGGGTCGGGCAATCAGCCCCAGCATTTT CSAWGGSGNQPQHF
TRBJ1-2 - - TRBV28 TGTGCCACCCTTATTAACTATGGCTACACCTTC CATLINYGYTF
TRBJ1-6 few - TRBV2 TGTGCCAGCAGTGAAGTCGTTAATTCACCCCTCCACTTT CASSEVVNSPLHF
TRBJ1-2 - TRBD1 TRBV7-9 TGTGCCAGCAGCCGGACCCAGGGGGCGCGTAATGGCTACACCTTC CASSRTQGARNGYTF
TRBJ2-2 - - TRBV2 TGTGCCAGCAGACCCAACCAGATGCGGACCGGGGAGCTGTTTTTT CASRPNQMRTGELFF
TRBJ1-1 - TRBD1 TRBV27 TGTGCCAGCAGTTCCGGACAGGTCATGAACACTGAAGCTTTCTTT CASSSGQVMNTEAFF
TRBJ1-1 - - TRBV4-3 TGCGCCAGCAGCCAAGGGGGACTGGGGGGCCACACTGAAGCTTTCTTT CASSQGGLGGHTEAFF
TRBJ1-5 - - TRBV6-1 TGTGCCACCAAACGAAACCGGGATTATAGCAATCAGCCCCAGCATTTT CATKRNRDYSNQPQHF
TRBJ2-3 - - TRBV6-1 TGTGCCAGCAGCCCAGGACTAGGGGGTATTGAGCCGCAGTATTTT CASSPGLGGIEPQYF
TRBJ1-1 - - TRBV20-1 TGCAGTGCTGAGGGCACCCAGGGGCGAGCTTTCTTT CSAEGTQGRAFF
TRBJ2-5 - - TRBV7-3 TGTGCCAGCAGCTTAAGAGGTCTCGACCAAGAGACCCAGTACTTC CASSLRGLDQETQYF
TRBJ1-6 - TRBD1 TRBV6-2/TRBV6-3 TGTGCCAGCAGTCGAACAGGGGTGGCCTCACCCCTCCACTTT CASSRTGVASPLHF
TRBJ2-1 few - TRBV19 TGTGCCAGTAGTATCCGAGGGGGGCTGGGGAATGAGCAGTTCTTC CASSIRGGLGNEQFF
TRBJ2-4 once - TRBV7-9 TGTGCCAGCAGCTTAGCCGGGGGCCTAGCCAAAAACATTCAGTACTTC CASSLAGGLAKNIQYF
TRBJ1-3 - - TRBV28 TGTGCCAGCAGTTTGCCCTCCCCGACATTTCGCTCTGGAAACACCATATATTTT CASSLPSPTFRSGNTIYF
TRBJ2-1 - - TRBV7-2 TGTGCCAGCAGTCGGCGCAGGGTGAGGCATAGTGATGAGCAGTTCTTC CASSRRRVRHSDEQFF
TRBJ2-3 large - TRBV2 TGTGCCACAACACAGGACATGGGAACAGATACGCAGTATTTT CATTQDMGTDTQYF
TRBJ2-7 - - TRBV20-1 TGCAGTGCCAGTAGCCCTTTAAATTACGAGCAGTACTTC CSASSPLNYEQYF
TRBJ2-7 - - TRBV21-1 TGTGCCAGCAGCAAAGCCACCGGACACCAACCACAGATATTC CASSKATGHQPQIF
TRBJ2-7 - - TRBV10-3 TGTGCCATCAGTGAGAGCGACAGGACGGGTCGTTCCGAGCAGTACTTC CAISESDRTGRSEQYF
TRBJ2-5 - TRBD2 TRBV20-1 TGCAGTGCAGGGGGACTAGCGGGGCGAGAGACCCAGTACTTC CSAGGLAGRETQYF
TRBJ2-5 few - TRBV27 TGTGCCAGCAGTTTAGCCACAGGCCAAAGAGTCACCCAGTACTTC CASSLATGQRVTQYF
TRBJ1-3 - - TRBV6-1 TGTGCCAGTTCACTGGGGGGGTACTCTGGAAACACCATATATTTT CASSLGGYSGNTIYF
TRBJ2-7 - - TRBV11-3 TGTGCCAGCAGCTCCCGAGAGACTTTTTCCTACGAGCAGTACTTC CASSSRETFSYEQYF
TRBJ2-3 - TRBD1 TRBV7-3 TGTGCCAGCAGCCGGACAGGGGGCAATACAGATACGCAGTATTTT CASSRTGGNTDTQYF